These T cell receptor beta chains were read from a single sample in a study of blood T cell repertoires in COVID-19. TCRdb keeps only in-frame clones here, not all; method: immunoSEQ multiplex PCR. Of over 130,000 clones listed, 80% to 90% were seen once; the top ten hold about 10%. Sequenced material: peripheral blood. The receptors were sampled from a man aged 55 to 70 with active or convalescent COVID-19. Both conserved end residues are part of each CDR3. D genes are given only for firm matches. For some rows the clone size is stated as once, few or many, or as a class when expanded; others skip it.

J gene	clone size	D gene	V gene	CDR3 protein	CDR3 DNA
TRBJ2-3	-	-	TRBV7-9	CASSLGQGTDTQYF	TGTGCCAGCAGCTTAGGGCAGGGCACAGATACGCAGTATTTT
TRBJ1-4	many	TRBD1	TRBV6-1	CASSEGTGVEKLFF	TGTGCCAGCAGTGAAGGGACAGGGGTGGAAAAACTGTTTTTT
TRBJ2-1	few	-	TRBV18	CASSPRSEDEQFF	TGTGCCAGCTCACCGCGGTCAGAAGATGAGCAGTTCTTC
TRBJ1-2	-	TRBD1	TRBV24-1	CATSDYRDRDGYTF	TGTGCCACCAGTGATTACCGGGACAGGGATGGCTACACCTTC
TRBJ2-1	-	TRBD2	TRBV9	CASSARTSGNNEQFF	TGTGCCAGCAGCGCACGGACTAGCGGAAACAATGAGCAGTTCTTC
TRBJ2-2	-	-	TRBV15	CATSRDRGATNTGELFF	TGTGCCACCAGCAGAGATCGGGGGGCTACGAACACCGGGGAGCTGTTTTTT
TRBJ2-1	-	TRBD1	TRBV5-1	CASSLDGQAYNEQFF	TGCGCCAGCAGCTTGGATGGACAGGCGTACAATGAGCAGTTCTTC
TRBJ2-1	-	-	TRBV27	CASSRGSNYNEQFF	TGTGCCAGCAGTCGGGGGTCTAACTACAATGAGCAGTTCTTC
TRBJ2-7	-	TRBD1	TRBV29-1	CSFRDSYEQYF	TGCAGCTTCCGGGACAGTTACGAGCAGTACTTC
TRBJ2-7	-	-	TRBV28	CASQVQGAYEQYF	TGTGCCAGCCAAGTACAGGGTGCCTACGAGCAGTACTTC
TRBJ1-5	-	-	TRBV6-4	CASSPNSNQPQHF	TGTGCCAGCAGTCCCAATAGCAATCAGCCCCAGCATTTT
TRBJ1-3	once	-	TRBV7-9	CASSLAIYAITSGNTIYF	TGTGCCAGCAGCTTAGCCATCTATGCGATCACCTCTGGAAACACCATATATTTT
TRBJ2-2	-	-	TRBV11-2	CASSLGTNTGELFF	TGTGCCAGCAGCTTGGGCACGAACACCGGGGAGCTGTTTTTT
TRBJ1-1	-	-	TRBV4-1	CASSQDLGAGAEAFF	TGCGCCAGCAGCCAAGATTTGGGGGCAGGCGCTGAAGCTTTCTTT
TRBJ1-2	-	TRBD1	TRBV28	CASSLTTGGTGYGYTF	TGTGCCAGCAGTCTAACAACAGGGGGCACTGGCTATGGCTACACCTTC
TRBJ1-6	-	-	TRBV5-5	CASSLWHYNSPLHF	TGTGCCAGCAGCTTGTGGCATTATAATTCACCCCTCCACTTT
TRBJ1-5	-	-	TRBV28	CASSFLEGNQPQHF	TGTGCCAGCAGTTTTCTGGAGGGCAATCAGCCCCAGCATTTT
TRBJ1-1	-	-	TRBV7-3	CASSPGSGMYTEAFF	TGTGCCAGCAGCCCAGGGTCAGGGATGTACACTGAAGCTTTCTTT
TRBJ2-7	-	-	TRBV29-1	CSVMGQGTEQYF	TGCAGCGTTATGGGGCAGGGAACTGAGCAGTACTTC
TRBJ2-2	-	-	TRBV29-1	CSVRRDGELFF	TGCAGCGTCCGCAGGGACGGGGAGCTGTTTTTT
TRBJ2-3	-	TRBD1	TRBV29-1	CSVVPLGGVSTDTQYF	TGCAGCGTTGTTCCCCTAGGGGGCGTGAGCACAGATACGCAGTATTTT
TRBJ1-5	-	TRBD1	TRBV10-3	CAISGDRANQPQHF	TGTGCCATCAGTGGGGACAGGGCTAATCAGCCCCAGCATTTT